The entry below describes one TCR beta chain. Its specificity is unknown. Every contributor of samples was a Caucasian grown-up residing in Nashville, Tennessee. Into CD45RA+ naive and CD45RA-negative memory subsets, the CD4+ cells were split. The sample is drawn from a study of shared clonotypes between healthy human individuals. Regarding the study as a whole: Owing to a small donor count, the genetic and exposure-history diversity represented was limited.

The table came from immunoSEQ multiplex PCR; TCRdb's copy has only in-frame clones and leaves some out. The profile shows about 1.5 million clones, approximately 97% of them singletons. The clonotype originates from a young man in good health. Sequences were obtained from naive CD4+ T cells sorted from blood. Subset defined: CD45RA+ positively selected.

DNA of the CDR3: TGTGCCACCAGCAGGCCCGAGGTTGCTGGAAACACCATATATTTT. Its translation: CATSRPEVAGNTIYF. The V and J genes are TRBV15 and TRBJ1-3; the D is unclear. V shed 3 bases and J shed 2 bases, with 11 bases lying between them. Per the germline V gene, CDR1 is LNHNV and CDR2 is YYDKDF (reference sequence). The CDR3 extends over 15 amino acids.